These 28 T cell receptor beta chains were all obtained from the same sample, sequenced in a study of molecular identifiers for immune sequencing clone quantification. TCRdb passed the PCR reads through MiXCR, listing each CDR3 protein once. The sample carries 600,000 to 650,000 distinct CDR3 sequences, about 20% recorded once. The sample comprised naive CD8+ T cells from blood, with Jurkat cell RNA spiked in. The subset was: FACS-sorted CD8+CD4-CCR7+CD45RA+ naive T cells. The receptors were gathered from a human donor in good health. Some libraries in this study had Jurkat cell RNA spiked in.

This clonotype has at least ten counts. This chain joins TRBV7-9 and TRBJ2-5; TRBD1 is a possible D gene (6 bases). V lost 7 bases and J 0 bases, leaving 9 bases between the germline ends. Germline V gives CDR1 SEHNR, CDR2 FQNEAQ (reference sequence). This CDR3 contains 13 residues. The CDR3 spells CASTTGNQETQYF. The DNA of the CDR3 is TGTGCCAGCACCACAGGGAACCAAGAGACCCAGTACTTC.

This clonotype showed up many times. The chain carries TRBV12-3 or TRBV12-4 and TRBJ2-6; the D call may be TRBD1 or TRBD2 (6 bases each). This CDR3 comprises 21 residues. Trimming left V 0 bases short and J 2 bases short, with 23 bases between. The CDR3: CASSLAGGTTGSDPGANVLTF. Written as DNA, the CDR3 is TGTGCCAGCAGTTTAGCAGGGGGGACGACAGGCTCCGACCCTGGGGCCAACGTCCTGACTTTC.

Note on this clonotype: This may come from a read error, since a much larger clone is one base off. Given the absence of the conserved phenylalanine or tryptophan at the CDR3 end, a read error is likely. V is TRBV30 and J is TRBJ2-1; a possible D gene is TRBD2 (5 bases). The V and J ends lost 4 bases and 0 bases respectively, with 10 bases between them. From germline, CDR1 is GTSNPN and CDR2 SVGIG (reference sequence). This CDR3 has 14 residues. CDR3 amino acids: CAWNSDSSYNEQFL. CDR3 DNA sequence: TGTGCCTGGAATAGCGATAGCTCCTACAATGAGCAGTTCCTC.

As for this clonotype: A read error may explain this, as a much larger clone is one base away. V gene TRBV6-1 combines with J gene TRBJ2-7; 9 bases agree with TRBD1. In germline, CDR1 is MNHNS, CDR2 SASEGT. The CDR3 is 14 residues long. In nucleotides, the CDR3 is TGTGCCAGCAGTGGCCGGGACAGGGTTTACGGGCAGTACTTC. Translated, it gives CASSGRDRVYGQYF.

This clonotype came up once. A junction boundary mismatches the germline segment, possibly from a read error. The chain carries TRBV2 and TRBJ2-1, with D unclear. The germline gives CDR1 SNHLY, CDR2 FYNNEI. The CDR3 spans 12 residues. The CDR3: CATLGRYNEQSF. CDR3 nucleotides: TGTGCCACCCTTGGCAGATACAATGAGCAGTCCTTC.

Remarks on this clonotype: A much larger clone sits a single nucleotide away, making a read error possible. This chain connects TRBV12-3 or TRBV12-4 to TRBJ2-7; D possibly matches TRBD1 or TRBD2 (6 bases each). The CDR3 has 13 amino acids. The V end was cut by 6 bases, the J end by 5 bases, with 14 bases between. The CDR3, as DNA: TGTGCCAGCAGAGGGGGGCCGGCCCACGAGCAGTACTTC. This translates into CASRGGPAHEQYF.

Notes on this clonotype: Being one base from a much bigger clone, this may be a read error. This chain joins TRBV7-9 and TRBJ1-1; 9 bases agree with TRBD1. This CDR3 has 14 residues. Per germline, CDR1 SEHNR and CDR2 FQNEAQ (reference sequence). The V gene end was trimmed by 5 bases and the J gene end by 4 bases; junction bases not matched to a gene: 5. The CDR3 region has the DNA TGTGCCAGCAGCGCTCTGACAGGGGGCACTGAAGCTTTCTTT. Translated, it gives CASSALTGGTEAFF.

About this clonotype: One base away lies a much larger clone, so this may be a sequencing read error. The chain carries TRBV6-2 or TRBV6-3 and TRBJ2-7; D perhaps matches TRBD2 (6 bases). Germline loops: CDR1 MNHEY, CDR2 SVGEGT. Trimming took 2 bases from V and 5 from J, leaving 10 bases between them. The CDR3 loop spans 13 amino acids. This chain's CDR3 is CASSYSPGDEQYF. The CDR3, as DNA: TGTGCCAGCAGTTACAGTCCGGGAGACGAGCAGTACTTC.

This clonotype was detected ten times or more. This chain uses TRBV27 with TRBJ2-3; TRBD1 matches at 7 bases. CDR1 and CDR2 from the germline V gene are MNHEY and SMNVEV (reference sequence). The CDR3 extends over 13 amino acids. V trimming: 7 bases; J trimming: 0 bases; junction bases outside the gene matches: 1. The chain's CDR3 is CASTGQSTDTQYF. For the CDR3, the DNA is TGTGCCAGCACGGGACAGAGCACAGATACGCAGTATTTT.

This clonotype was seen at least ten times. The chain couples TRBV25-1 to TRBJ2-1; possible D gene TRBD2, 5 bases. The CDR3 spans 13 residues. V was cut by 1 base and J by 5 bases, with 6 bases left in between. Germline loops: CDR1 MGHDK, CDR2 SYGVNS. Here the CDR3 reads CASSESGNNEQFF. CDR3 DNA: TGTGCCAGCAGTGAATCCGGGAACAATGAGCAGTTCTTC.

The CDR3 nucleotides are TGTGCCAGCAGCTCGCCGTATGGAGCGGGGGACGATACGCAGTATTTT. Encoded protein: CASSSPYGAGDDTQYF. The gene calls are TRBV7-9 and TRBJ2-3; TRBD2 agrees at 8 bases. There are 16 residues in the CDR3. CDR1 and CDR2 from the germline V gene are SEHNR and FQNEAQ (reference sequence). Trimming at V came to 4 bases and at J to 6 bases, leaving 12 bases not matched to a gene.

This clonotype was seen many times. This chain uses TRBV5-4 with TRBJ1-2; TRBD1 is a possible D gene (6 bases). Deletions cut 2 bases from V and 3 bases from J, with 23 bases between. The CDR3 sequence is 18 residues long. CDR1 and CDR2 from the germline V gene are SGHNT and YYREEE (reference sequence). This chain's CDR3 is CASSLRGQPSSYDYGYTF. Here the CDR3 DNA reads TGTGCCAGCAGCTTACGAGGACAGCCCTCAAGTTATGACTATGGCTACACCTTC.

This clonotype has just a few counts. The chain has TRBV7-6 and TRBJ2-7; perhaps TRBD2 as D (5 bases). Germline V gene lookup returns CDR1 SGHVS and CDR2 FNYEAQ. V lost 1 base and J lost 5, with 12 bases in between. The CDR3 covers 14 residues. The CDR3 region is CASSLGGQIDEQYF. The DNA of the CDR3 is TGTGCCAGCAGCTTAGGCGGGCAGATCGACGAGCAGTACTTC.

This clonotype has a count of ten or more. V is TRBV2 and J is TRBJ2-3; perhaps TRBD2 as D (5 bases). Looked up from germline, CDR1 is SNHLY and CDR2 is FYNNEI. The V gene lost 5 bases and the J gene lost 5 bases, with 14 bases spanning the gap. The CDR3 totals 14 residues. The CDR3 here is CASSIILAVDTQYF. The CDR3, as DNA: TGTGCCAGCAGTATCATCCTAGCTGTAGATACGCAGTATTTT.

This sequence joins TRBV7-9 and TRBJ2-1; unclear D gene. Trimming pared 0 bases from V and 7 bases from J, leaving 19 bases between. The CDR3 spans 17 residues. Germline CDR1 is SEHNR and CDR2 is FQNEAQ (reference sequence). The DNA for the CDR3 is TGTGCCAGCAGCTTAGCGGGCTCCACCTTGTCCTGGAATGAGCAGTTCTTC. Its protein is CASSLAGSTLSWNEQFF.

Notes on this clonotype: Compared with germline, one end of the junction differs, possibly owing to a read error. V usage is TRBV4-2 and J usage is TRBJ2-7, with a possible D match to TRBD2 (6 bases). Germline CDR1 and CDR2: LGHNA and YNFKEQ. The CDR3 length is 14 residues. The CDR3 loop reads CASSLGRGAYKQYF. DNA of the CDR3: TGTGCCAGCAGCCTTGGGCGGGGAGCCTACAAGCAGTACTTC.

The table lists this clonotype with a few counts. Germline is not matched at one junction end, which may reflect a read error. This sequence joins TRBV5-3 and TRBJ1-5; tentative D call: TRBD1 (5 bases). TRBV5-3 belongs to the ORF category, with a function that is uncertain. This CDR3 has 16 residues. CDR3 region: CASSLIPDIYNQPQHF. The CDR3, as DNA: TGTGCCAGCAGCTTAATTCCGGACATTTACAATCAGCCCCAGCATTTT.

This clonotype was found a few times. CDR3 loop: CASRAAGQGGGNEQFF. The CDR3 DNA reads TGTGCCAGCAGAGCTGCCGGACAGGGAGGTGGTAATGAGCAGTTCTTC. The chain recombines TRBV28 with TRBJ2-1; 8 bases map to TRBD1. The CDR3 runs 16 residues. Germline CDR1 and CDR2: MDHEN and SYDVKM. V trimming: 6 bases; J trimming: 7 bases; junction bases outside the gene matches: 14.

This clonotype has more than one count but fewer than ten. V and J are TRBV5-8 and TRBJ1-1, with TRBD1 matching over 9 bases. J lost 6 bases, V lost 7 bases, and 4 bases had no gene match. The CDR3 totals 12 residues. Germline V gives CDR1 SGHTS, CDR2 YDEGEE. CDR3 nucleotide sequence: TGTGCCAGCGGGACAGGGTTCCCTGAAGCTTTCTTT. Its protein is CASGTGFPEAFF. Full variable domain (missing parts from reference TRBV5-8 and TRBJ1-1): EAGVTQSPTHLIKTRGQQATLRCSPISGHTSVYWYQQALGLGLQFLLWYDEGEERNRGNFPPRFSGRQFPNYSSELNVNALELEDSALYLCASGTGFPEAFFGQGTRLTVV.

For this clonotype: Just one base apart from a much larger clone, this may be a read error. The final CDR3 position lacks the conserved phenylalanine or tryptophan, pointing to a likely read error. The gene calls are TRBV20-1 and TRBJ2-7; D remains ambiguous. Germline V gene lookup returns CDR1 DFQATT and CDR2 SNEGSKA (reference sequence). V dropped 0 bases and J dropped 4 bases, with 7 bases sitting between them. The CDR3 is 12 amino acids. The chain's CDR3 is CSARDSGYEQYS. The CDR3 region has the DNA TGCAGTGCTAGAGATTCAGGATACGAGCAGTACTCC.

The chain uses TRBV27 and TRBJ1-5; D may be TRBD1 (5 bases). CDR3 length: 15 residues. Germline values: CDR1 MNHEY, CDR2 SMNVEV (reference sequence). V lost 3 bases, J lost 1 base, and 10 bases lay in between. The chain's CDR3 is CASSFGGGSNQPQHF. The CDR3 bases are TGTGCCAGCAGTTTCGGGGGAGGAAGCAATCAGCCCCAGCATTTT.

V is TRBV20-1 and J is TRBJ2-2; 11 bases map to TRBD1. Germline V gives CDR1 DFQATT, CDR2 SNEGSKA (reference sequence). Germline trimming cut 4 bases from V and 6 bases from J; bases unmatched to any gene: 7. The CDR3 is made up of 15 amino acids. For the CDR3, the DNA is TGCAGTGCTAATTCCCGGGACAGGGGGGCCGGGGAGCTGTTTTTT. Translated: CSANSRDRGAGELFF.

In its sample, this clonotype was seen a few times. The chain couples TRBV5-1 to TRBJ1-5; D perhaps matches TRBD1 (5 bases). V lost 4 bases to trimming and J lost 2 bases, with 19 bases between them. The CDR3 has 17 amino acids. Germline V CDR1 and CDR2: SGHRS, YFSETQ. The CDR3 here is CASSLIPTRDGNQPQHF. The CDR3 bases are TGCGCCAGCAGCCTTATTCCTACCAGGGACGGCAATCAGCCCCAGCATTTT.

On this clonotype: This may be a read error: a much more frequent sequence differs by one nucleotide. The chain employs TRBV3-1 and TRBJ1-6, with D uncertain. Trimming took 7 bases from V and 2 from J, leaving 18 bases between them. The germline CDR1 and CDR2 sequences are LGHDT and YNNKEL (reference sequence). The CDR3 extends over 17 amino acids. CDR3 sequence: CASIQWGREPYNSPLHF. CDR3 in DNA: TGTGCCAGCATCCAGTGGGGAAGGGAACCCTATAATTCACCCCTCCACTTT.

The chain has TRBV7-9 and TRBJ1-1; perhaps TRBD1 as D (5 bases). V was trimmed by 1 base and J by 14 bases, leaving 20 bases between them. CDR1 is SEHNR and CDR2 is FQNEAQ in the germline V gene (reference sequence). The CDR3 is 14 residues long. The CDR3 nucleotides read TGTGCCAGCAGCTTAGGACAGATGAACACTGGAGCCTTCTTT. Translated: CASSLGQMNTGAFF.

This clonotype has ten or more counts. V gene TRBV27 combines with J gene TRBJ1-5; D is undetermined. The CDR3 is 14 amino acids. CDR1 and CDR2 from the germline V gene are MNHEY and SMNVEV (reference sequence). Trimming removed 4 bases at V and 7 bases at J, with 14 bases between. CDR3 in DNA: TGTGCCAGCAGTTCCGGTTGGGTCGAGCAGCCCCAGCATTTT. It encodes CASSSGWVEQPQHF.

A few counts support this clonotype. The rearrangement joins TRBV2 to TRBJ2-1; the D gene is possibly TRBD1 (6 bases). CDR3 length: 16 residues. The ends were cut back, 0 bases at V and 4 bases at J, with 13 bases in the middle. Germline V gene lookup returns CDR1 SNHLY and CDR2 FYNNEI. CDR3 in amino acids: CASSEARQGLYNEQFF. The CDR3, as DNA: TGTGCCAGCAGTGAAGCACGGCAGGGGTTATACAATGAGCAGTTCTTC.

This clonotype was seen only once. This may arise from a read error, as a much more abundant clone is one base away. The rearrangement uses TRBV7-9 and TRBJ1-4; TRBD1 is a possible D gene (5 bases). Germline V lookup: CDR1 SEHNR, CDR2 FQNEAQ (reference sequence). CDR3 length: 14 residues. V gave up 8 bases and J gave up 3 bases, with 13 bases separating them. CDR3 sequence: CASGHRGSNEKLFF. CDR3 DNA sequence: TGTGCCAGCGGCCATAGGGGATCTAATGAAAAACTGTTTTTT.